This T cell receptor (beta chain) was retrieved from a study of CD8 T cell repertoires and HIV-1 epitope variants. Profiling relied on immunoSEQ multiplex PCR, and the TCRdb table lists in-frame clones only, not all of them. The repertoire holds some 5,000 clones, approximately 71% seen once, with approximately 43% in the top ten. This clone showed up just once. Its antigen remains unknown. The V gene lost 1 base and the J gene lost 1 base, with 7 bases spanning the gap. This CDR3 is built from 14 residues. CDR1 is MNHEY, CDR2 SMNVEV, per germline (reference sequence). The TCR was taken from a male donor with HIV. The chain carries TRBV27 and TRBJ1-1, with a weak D call TRBD1 (5 bases). Specimen: cultured CD8+ T cells derived from PBMCs. The CDR3 is CASSLYGTNTEAFF. CDR3 sequence (DNA): TGTGCCAGCAGTTTATACGGGACGAACACTGAAGCTTTCTTT.